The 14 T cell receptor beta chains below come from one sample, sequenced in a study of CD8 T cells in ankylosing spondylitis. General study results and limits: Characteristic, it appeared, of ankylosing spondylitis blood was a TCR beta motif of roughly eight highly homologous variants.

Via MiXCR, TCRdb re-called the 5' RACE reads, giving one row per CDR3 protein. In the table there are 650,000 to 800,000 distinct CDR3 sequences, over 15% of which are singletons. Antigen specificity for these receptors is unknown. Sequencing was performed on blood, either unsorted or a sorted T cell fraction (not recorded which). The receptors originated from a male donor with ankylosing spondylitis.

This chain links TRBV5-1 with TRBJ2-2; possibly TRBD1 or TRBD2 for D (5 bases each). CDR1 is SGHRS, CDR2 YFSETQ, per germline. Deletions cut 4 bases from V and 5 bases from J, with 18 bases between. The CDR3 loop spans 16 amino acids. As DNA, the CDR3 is TGCGCCAGCAGCCCAAAGTGGGGGTCAGAAACCGGGGAGCTGTTTTTT. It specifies CASSPKWGSETGELFF.

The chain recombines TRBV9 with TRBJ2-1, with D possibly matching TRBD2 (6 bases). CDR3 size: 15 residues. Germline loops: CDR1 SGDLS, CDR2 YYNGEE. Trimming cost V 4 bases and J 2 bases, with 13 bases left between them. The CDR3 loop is CASSPRDFAYNEQFF. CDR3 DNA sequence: TGTGCCAGCAGCCCCCGGGACTTCGCCTACAATGAGCAGTTCTTC.

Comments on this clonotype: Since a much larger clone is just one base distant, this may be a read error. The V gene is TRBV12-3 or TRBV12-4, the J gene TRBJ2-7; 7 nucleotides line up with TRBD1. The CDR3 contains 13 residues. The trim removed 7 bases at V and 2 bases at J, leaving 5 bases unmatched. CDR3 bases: TGTGCCAGCACCCCCGGGACAGCCTACGAGCAGTACTTC. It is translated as CASTPGTAYEQYF.

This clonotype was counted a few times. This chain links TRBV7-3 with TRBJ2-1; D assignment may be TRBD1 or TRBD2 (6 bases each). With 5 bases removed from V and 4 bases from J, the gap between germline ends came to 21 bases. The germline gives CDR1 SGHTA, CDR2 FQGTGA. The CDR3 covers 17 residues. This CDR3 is CASSPGGSGRGYNEQFF. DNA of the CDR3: TGTGCCAGCAGCCCCGGGGGTTCGGGAAGGGGGTACAATGAGCAGTTCTTC. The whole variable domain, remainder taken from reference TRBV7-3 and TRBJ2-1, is GAGVSQTPSNKVTEKGKYVELRCDPISGHTALYWYRQSLGQGPEFLIYFQGTGAADDSGLPNDRFFAVRPEGSVSTLKIQRTERGDSAVYLCASSPGGSGRGYNEQFFGPGTRLTVL.

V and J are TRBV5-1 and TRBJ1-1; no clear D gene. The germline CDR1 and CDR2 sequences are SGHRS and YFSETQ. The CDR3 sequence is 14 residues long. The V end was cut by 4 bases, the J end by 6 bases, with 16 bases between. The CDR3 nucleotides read TGCGCCAGCAGCCCCACCCCCAGTTTGGCTGAAGCTTTCTTT. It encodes CASSPTPSLAEAFF.

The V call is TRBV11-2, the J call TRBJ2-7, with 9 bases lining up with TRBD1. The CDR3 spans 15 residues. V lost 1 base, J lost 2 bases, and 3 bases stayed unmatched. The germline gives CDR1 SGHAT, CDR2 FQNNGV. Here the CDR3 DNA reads TGTGCCAGCAGCTTAGTCGGGACAGGGACCTACGAGCAGTACTTC. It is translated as CASSLVGTGTYEQYF.

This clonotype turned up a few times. Written as DNA, the CDR3 is TGTGCCAGCAGCCCAGGACAGGGCGAAACTTTCTTT. It encodes CASSPGQGETFF. The genes are TRBV6-6 and TRBJ1-1; TRBD1 agrees at 8 bases. The CDR3 is 12 amino acids. CDR1 MNHNY and CDR2 SVGAGI come from the germline V gene (reference sequence). V lost 6 bases to trimming and J lost 12 bases; unmatched junction nucleotides: 9.

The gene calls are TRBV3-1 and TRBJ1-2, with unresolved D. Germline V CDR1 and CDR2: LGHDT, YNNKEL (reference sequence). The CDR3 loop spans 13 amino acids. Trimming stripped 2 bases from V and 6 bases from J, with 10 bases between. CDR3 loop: CASSQREGNGYTF. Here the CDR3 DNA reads TGTGCCAGCAGCCAAAGGGAGGGAAATGGCTACACCTTC.

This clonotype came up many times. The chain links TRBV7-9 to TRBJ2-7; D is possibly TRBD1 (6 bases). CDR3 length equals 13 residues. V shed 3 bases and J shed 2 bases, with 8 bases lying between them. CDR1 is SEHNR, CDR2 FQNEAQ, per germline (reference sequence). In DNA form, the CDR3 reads TGTGCCAGCAGCTTCAGGGGCCCCTACGAGCAGTACTTC. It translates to CASSFRGPYEQYF.

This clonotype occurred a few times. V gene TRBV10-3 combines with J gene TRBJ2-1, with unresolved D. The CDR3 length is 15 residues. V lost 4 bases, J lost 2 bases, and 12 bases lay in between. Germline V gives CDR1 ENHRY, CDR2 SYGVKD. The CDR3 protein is CAISGTDRTYNEQFF. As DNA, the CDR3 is TGTGCCATCAGTGGTACGGACCGAACCTACAATGAGCAGTTCTTC.

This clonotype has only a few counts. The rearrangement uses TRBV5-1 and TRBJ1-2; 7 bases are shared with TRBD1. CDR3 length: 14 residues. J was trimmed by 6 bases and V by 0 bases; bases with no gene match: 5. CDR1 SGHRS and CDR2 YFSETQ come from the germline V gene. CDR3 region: CASSLVQGSDGYTF. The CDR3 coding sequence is TGCGCCAGCAGCTTGGTACAGGGGAGCGATGGCTACACCTTC. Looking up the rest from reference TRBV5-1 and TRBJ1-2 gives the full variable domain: KAGVTQTPRYLIKTRGQQVTLSCSPISGHRSVSWYQQTPGQGLQFLFEYFSETQRNKGNFPGRFSGRQFSNSRSEMNVSTLELGDSALYLCASSLVQGSDGYTFGSGTRLTVV.

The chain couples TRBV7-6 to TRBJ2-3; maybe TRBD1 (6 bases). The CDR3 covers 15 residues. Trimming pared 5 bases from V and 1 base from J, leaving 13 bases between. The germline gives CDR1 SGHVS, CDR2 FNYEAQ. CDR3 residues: CASSPDSYRTDTQYF. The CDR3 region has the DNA TGTGCCAGCAGCCCGGACAGCTACCGCACAGATACGCAGTATTTT.

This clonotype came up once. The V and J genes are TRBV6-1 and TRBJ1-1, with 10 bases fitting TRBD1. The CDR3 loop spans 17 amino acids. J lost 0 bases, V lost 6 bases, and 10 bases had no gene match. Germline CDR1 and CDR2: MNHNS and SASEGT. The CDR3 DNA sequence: TGTGCCAGCAGGTCGGGACAGGGGAGGGCAATGAACACTGAAGCTTTCTTT. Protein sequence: CASRSGQGRAMNTEAFF.

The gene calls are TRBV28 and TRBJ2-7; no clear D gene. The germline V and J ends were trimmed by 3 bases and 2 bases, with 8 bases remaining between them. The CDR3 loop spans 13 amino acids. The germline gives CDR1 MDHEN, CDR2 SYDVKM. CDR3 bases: TGTGCCAGCAGTTTGTCCAAACCCTACGAGCAGTACTTC. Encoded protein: CASSLSKPYEQYF.